The rows below give T cell receptor beta chains drawn from one sample of a study of cytomegalovirus exposure and HLA in healthy donors. Repertoires were generated with immunoSEQ multiplex PCR, while TCRdb's copy carries only in-frame clones and drops some. The sample carries tens of thousands of clones, under 80% recorded once. The sequenced material came from PBMCs. Every receptor here comes from a male donor in good health and CMV-seropositive. Each CDR3 is given with its conserved first and last residue. D genes are given only for firm matches. Some rows mark clone size as missing; the rest say once, few, many or name a class of expanded clone.

J | D | size | V | CDR3 | DNA
TRBJ2-5 | NA | NA | TRBV11-2 | CASSRGTQETQYF | TGTGCCAGCAGCAGGGGTACCCAAGAGACCCAGTACTTC
TRBJ2-2 | NA | NA | TRBV5-4 | CASSLRTGSNTGELFF | TGTGCCAGCAGCTTGCGAACGGGGTCGAACACCGGGGAGCTGTTTTTT
TRBJ1-2 | NA | NA | TRBV2 | CASSDREGYTF | TGTGCCAGCAGTGACAGGGAAGGCTACACCTTC
TRBJ2-1 | NA | few | TRBV2 | CASSERQGFHEQFF | TGTGCCAGCAGTGAAAGGCAGGGGTTCCATGAGCAGTTCTTC
TRBJ1-5 | TRBD1 | NA | TRBV6-1 | CASRGTGGKSQHF | TGTGCCAGCAGGGGGACAGGGGGCAAGTCCCAGCATTTT
TRBJ2-5 | NA | NA | TRBV18 | CASSLLEGAQYF | TGTGCCAGCTCACTACTGGAAGGGGCCCAGTACTTC
TRBJ2-3 | TRBD2 | few | TRBV4-2 | CASSQELAGGTDTQYF | TGTGCCAGCAGCCAAGAACTAGCGGGGGGCACAGATACGCAGTATTTT
TRBJ1-3 | NA | NA | TRBV6-1 | CASRTDSGNTIYF | TGTGCCAGCAGGACAGACTCTGGAAACACCATATATTTT
TRBJ1-1 | TRBD1 | NA | TRBV5-1 | CASSFTGTGTEAFF | TGCGCCAGCAGCTTTACCGGGACAGGGACTGAAGCTTTCTTT
TRBJ2-1 | NA | NA | TRBV4-1 | CASSRDWTSYNEQFF | TGCGCCAGCAGCCGGGACTGGACCTCCTACAATGAGCAGTTCTTC
TRBJ1-3 | NA | few | TRBV19 | CASTQNSGNTIYF | TGTGCCAGTACACAGAACTCTGGAAACACCATATATTTT
TRBJ2-2 | NA | NA | TRBV7-3 | CASSFRPGTGELFF | TGTGCCAGCAGCTTCCGCCCAGGCACCGGGGAGCTGTTTTTT
TRBJ1-2 | NA | NA | TRBV30 | CAWSVGVPYGYTF | TGTGCCTGGAGTGTAGGGGTGCCCTATGGCTACACCTTC
TRBJ2-7 | TRBD2 | NA | TRBV29-1 | CSVDGGEGYEQYF | TGCAGCGTTGACGGGGGGGAAGGCTACGAGCAGTACTTC
TRBJ2-3 | TRBD2 | NA | TRBV30 | CAWLGTSADTQYF | TGTGCCTGGCTCGGGACTAGCGCAGATACGCAGTATTTT
TRBJ1-4 | TRBD1 | few | TRBV19 | CAVGQYNEKLFF | TGTGCCGTGGGACAGTATAATGAAAAACTGTTTTTT
TRBJ2-7 | NA | NA | TRBV6-1 | CASSDRDKFYEQYF | TGTGCCAGCAGTGACCGGGACAAATTCTACGAGCAGTACTTC
TRBJ2-7 | TRBD2 | NA | TRBV5-3 | CARSCREGYEQYF | TGTGCCAGAAGCTGCAGGGAGGGCTACGAGCAGTACTTC
TRBJ2-7 | NA | NA | TRBV5-1 | CASSLEGGQAKQYF | TGCGCCAGCAGCTTGGAGGGCGGGCAGGCGAAGCAGTACTTC
TRBJ2-7 | NA | NA | TRBV18 | CASSETGQPNSEQYF | TGTGCCAGCTCTGAGACCGGACAGCCCAATAGCGAGCAGTACTTC
TRBJ1-5 | NA | NA | TRBV11-2 | CASSPNSNQPQHF | TGTGCCAGCAGCCCAAATAGCAATCAGCCCCAGCATTTT
TRBJ2-1 | NA | NA | TRBV5-4 | CASSYRGGVSYNEQFF | TGTGCCAGCAGCTACCGAGGGGGGGTGTCCTACAATGAGCAGTTCTTC
TRBJ2-1 | TRBD1 | NA | TRBV30 | CAWSGGTGPNEQFF | TGTGCCTGGAGTGGAGGGACAGGGCCCAATGAGCAGTTCTTC
TRBJ2-3 | TRBD2 | NA | TRBV6-4 | CASSDSQRGGPDTQYF | TGTGCCAGCAGTGACTCCCAGCGGGGGGGCCCAGATACGCAGTATTTT
TRBJ2-3 | TRBD1 | NA | TRBV11-2 | CASRRYRGGTDTQYF | TGTGCCAGCAGACGCTACAGGGGTGGAACAGATACGCAGTATTTT
TRBJ2-1 | NA | NA | TRBV21-1 | CASSKYSGTSGSYNEQFF | TGTGCCAGCAGCAAATACTCCGGGACTAGCGGGTCCTACAATGAGCAGTTCTTC
TRBJ2-1 | TRBD2 | NA | TRBV15 | CATSRDRASGSARVEQFF | TGTGCCACCAGCAGAGATCGGGCTAGCGGGAGCGCTCGGGTTGAGCAGTTCTTC
TRBJ2-2 | NA | NA | TRBV19 | CASSIVGVSISSGELFF | TGTGCCAGTAGTATAGTAGGGGTTTCCATTTCGTCCGGGGAGCTGTTTTTT
TRBJ2-3 | TRBD1 | NA | TRBV9 | CASSKGQGWTDTQYF | TGTGCCAGCAGCAAGGGACAGGGCTGGACAGATACGCAGTATTTT
TRBJ2-3 | NA | NA | TRBV30 | CAWKRVTDTQYF | TGTGCCTGGAAACGGGTCACAGATACGCAGTATTTT
TRBJ1-2 | NA | NA | TRBV29-1 | CSVDGGALSNYGYTF | TGCAGCGTTGATGGGGGGGCCCTATCTAACTATGGCTACACCTTC
TRBJ2-3 | TRBD2 | NA | TRBV4-1 | CASSPRLGLAVSTDTQYF | TGCGCCAGCAGCCCCCGCTTGGGGCTAGCGGTTAGCACAGATACGCAGTATTTT
TRBJ1-1 | TRBD1 | few | TRBV6-1 | CASRTRGGTNTEAFF | TGTGCCAGCAGGACGAGAGGGGGCACGAACACTGAAGCTTTCTTT
TRBJ1-1 | TRBD1 | few | TRBV2 | CASSVATGSAFF | TGTGCCAGCAGTGTAGCGACAGGGTCGGCTTTCTTT
TRBJ1-3 | TRBD1 | NA | TRBV6-6 | CASSPGQGPGNTIYF | TGTGCCAGCAGTCCGGGACAGGGACCAGGAAACACCATATATTTT
TRBJ1-2 | TRBD1 | NA | TRBV4-2 | CASRKSGGANGYTF | TGTGCCAGCAGGAAGTCAGGGGGCGCCAATGGCTACACCTTC
TRBJ2-5 | TRBD1 | NA | TRBV5-1 | CASTQTGVGETQYF | TGCGCCAGCACCCAAACAGGGGTGGGGGAGACCCAGTACTTC